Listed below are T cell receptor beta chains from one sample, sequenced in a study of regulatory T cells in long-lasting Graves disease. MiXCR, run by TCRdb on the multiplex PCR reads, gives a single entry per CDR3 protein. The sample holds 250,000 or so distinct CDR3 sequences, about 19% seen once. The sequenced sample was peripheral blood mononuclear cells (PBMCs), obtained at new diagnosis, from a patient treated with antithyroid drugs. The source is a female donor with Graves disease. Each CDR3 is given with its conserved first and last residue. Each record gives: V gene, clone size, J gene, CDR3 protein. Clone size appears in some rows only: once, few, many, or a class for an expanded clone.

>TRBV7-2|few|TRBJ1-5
CASSSGYCNQPQHF
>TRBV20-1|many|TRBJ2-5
CSARKNVRQETQYF
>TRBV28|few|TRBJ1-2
CASSNSVKGRANYGYTF
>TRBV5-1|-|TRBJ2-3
CASSLGTYTDTQYF
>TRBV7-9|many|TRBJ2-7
CASSLPGTSYEQYF
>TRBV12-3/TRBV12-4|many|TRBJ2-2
CASSSRGLQNTGELFF
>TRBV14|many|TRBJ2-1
CASRANRGGFGNEQFF
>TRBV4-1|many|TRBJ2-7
CASSPAGGTYEQYF
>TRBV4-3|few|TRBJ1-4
CASSQGLPNRGGSSEKLFF
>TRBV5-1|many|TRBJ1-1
CASSLEGGLRTEAFF
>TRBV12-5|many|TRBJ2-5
CASAITGVETQYF
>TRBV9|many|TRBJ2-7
CASSVGGMSYEQYF
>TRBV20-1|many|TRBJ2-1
CSARDRLAGYHNEQFF
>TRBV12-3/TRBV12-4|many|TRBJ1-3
CASSTGNTIYF
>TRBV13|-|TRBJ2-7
CASSSRGTGTYEQYF
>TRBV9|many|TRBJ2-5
CASSVVSGGTQETQYF
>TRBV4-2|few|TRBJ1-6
CASSQEASGNSPLHF
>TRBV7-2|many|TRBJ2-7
CASSLARGRAYEQYF
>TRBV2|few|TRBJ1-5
CASSLTPSNQPQHF
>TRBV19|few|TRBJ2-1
CASSIGGEQFF
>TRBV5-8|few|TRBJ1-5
CASSLRRGRGNQPQHF
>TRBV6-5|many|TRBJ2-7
CASSSPSKEQYF
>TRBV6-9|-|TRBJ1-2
CASSYGTGGYGYTF
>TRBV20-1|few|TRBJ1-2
CSARDGGFGDGYTF
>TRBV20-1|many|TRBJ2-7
CSANPINRAYEQYF
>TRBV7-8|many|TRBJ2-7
CASSPGQARTHEQYF
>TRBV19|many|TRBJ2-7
CASSITGTAYEQYF
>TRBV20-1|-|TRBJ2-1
CSASTGGAFF
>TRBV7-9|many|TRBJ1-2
CASSLSPLGYTF
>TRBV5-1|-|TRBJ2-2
CASSYLSGANTGELFF
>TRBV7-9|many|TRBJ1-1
CASSPRAANTEAFF
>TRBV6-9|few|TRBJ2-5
CASSYEGQETQYF
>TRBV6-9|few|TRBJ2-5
CASSYRPAGSF
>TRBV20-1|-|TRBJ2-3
CSARDRGGYTDTQYF
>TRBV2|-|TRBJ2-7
CASSEYGAYEQYF
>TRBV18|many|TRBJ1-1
CASSGSVNTEAFF
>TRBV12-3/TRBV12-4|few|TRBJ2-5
CASSYGGGETQCF
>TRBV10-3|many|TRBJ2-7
CAIRASGGTYEQYF
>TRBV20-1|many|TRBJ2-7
CSARREGRYEQYF
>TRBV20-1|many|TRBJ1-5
CSAMDRQAGNQPQHF